This T cell receptor (beta chain) emerged from a study of T cell responses to AZD1222 COVID-19 vaccine. Study-wide points: Baseline serology detected seropositivity in only a handful of AZD1222 recipients.

Sequencing used immunoSEQ multiplex PCR; TCRdb keeps in-frame clones, though not all of them. The top ten clones hold under 2.5% of a sample with roughly 150,000 clones, approximately 90% of them seen once. The table lists this clone with a few counts. The target antigen is unknown. V was clipped by 2 bases and J by 5 bases; unmatched bases: 3. CDR1 SGDLS and CDR2 YYNGEE come from the germline V gene. The CDR3 runs to 14 residues. The chain couples TRBV9 to TRBJ2-7; 11 positions match TRBD2. This sample comprised peripheral blood, obtained on day 0 of AZD1222 vaccination. The clonotype originates from an adult in good health. The CDR3, as DNA: TGTGCCAGCAGCGTTAGCGGGAGGGCCGACGAGCAGTACTTC. Amino acid sequence: CASSVSGRADEQYF.